This T cell receptor (beta chain) was profiled in a study of beta chain features in type 1 diabetes. Turning to the study itself: The patients were much like the healthy donors in age, gender and cell yields. Summed over all samples, the examined sorted cells came to about 110 million. Study conclusions and caveats: Sequencing used cDNA, and cells with high TCR expression could therefore be over-represented.

The sequenced template was cDNA made from the entire isolated RNA. Assay: immunoSEQ multiplex PCR; the TCRdb copy retains only in-frame clones and omits some. The sample shows about 150,000 clones, about 7.3% of them seen only once. With regard to this clone: Its antigen is still unknown.

The TCR was taken from a man between 18 and 35 years old in good health. Sequencing was performed on central memory CD4+ T cells from blood.

For the CDR3, the DNA is TGTGCCAGCAGCCCCAGGGGGCAGAACACCGGGGAGCTGTTTTTT. Protein product: CASSPRGQNTGELFF. This chain connects TRBV5-4 to TRBJ2-2; 8 bases are a match to TRBD1. V shed 4 bases, J shed 1 base, and the junction held 3 bases outside the gene matches. The CDR3 length is 15 residues. Germline values: CDR1 SGHNT, CDR2 YYREEE (reference sequence).